This T cell receptor (beta chain) was captured in a study of T-cell reconstitution after alpha-beta-depleted transplantation in children. Study-level findings and limits: About two months after transplant, alpha-beta T cells reportedly came from several hundred expanded graft clones. From newly produced T cells came most of the T-cell counts and diversity one year after transplant.

A remark on this clonotype: Its antigen is currently unknown.

It was with unique molecular identifiers that the TCRbeta library was prepared. In TCRdb, the PCR reads were re-called with MiXCR into one record per CDR3 protein. The sample lists about 580,000 distinct CDR3 sequences, 23% occurring once. The source material was PBMCs, mostly from graft donor cells, sampled 360 days after TCRalphabeta/CD19-depleted stem cell transplant. The receptor was isolated from a boy younger than two who had a stem cell transplant for acute myeloid leukemia, so the T cells may come from the graft donor.

DNA for the CDR3: TGTGCCAGCAGCCTGACTAGCGGCAGTGATACGCAGTATTTT. Translated, it gives CASSLTSGSDTQYF. The V call is TRBV7-3, the J call TRBJ2-3; 9 nucleotides line up with TRBD2. Germline V gene sequence: CDR1 SGHTA, CDR2 FQGTGA. The junction had 6 bases not matched to a gene; V was cut back by 5 bases and J by 6 bases. This CDR3 comprises 14 residues.